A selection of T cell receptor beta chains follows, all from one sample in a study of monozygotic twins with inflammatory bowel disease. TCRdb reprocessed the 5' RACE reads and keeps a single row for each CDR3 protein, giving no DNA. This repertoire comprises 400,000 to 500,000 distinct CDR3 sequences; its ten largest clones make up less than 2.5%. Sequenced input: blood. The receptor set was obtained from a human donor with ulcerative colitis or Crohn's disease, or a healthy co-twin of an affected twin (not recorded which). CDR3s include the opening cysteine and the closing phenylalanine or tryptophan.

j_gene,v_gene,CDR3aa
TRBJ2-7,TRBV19,CASSASPPSYEQYF
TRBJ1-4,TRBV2,CATPITGGNEKLFF
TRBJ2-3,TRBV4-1,CASSQAPDTQYF
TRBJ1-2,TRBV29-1,CSVGPSRELDGYTF
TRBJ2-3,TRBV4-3,CASSQAGAIRDTQYF
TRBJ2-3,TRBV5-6,CASSPGTSGADTQYF
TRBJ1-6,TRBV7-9,CASSSEFPLHF
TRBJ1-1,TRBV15,CATSWGAGVIEAFF
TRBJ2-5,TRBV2,CASHSSPYQETQYF
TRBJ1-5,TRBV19,CASSISGTGYQPQHF
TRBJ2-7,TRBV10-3,CATVRTDGLYEQYF
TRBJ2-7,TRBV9,CASSVTPLLNPHEQYF
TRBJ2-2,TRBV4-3,CASSLSAQGANTGELFF
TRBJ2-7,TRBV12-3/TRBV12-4,CASSFGVSRAGGLWEQYF
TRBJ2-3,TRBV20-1,CSASDRLGTDTQYF
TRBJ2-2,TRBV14,CASSQVAPNTGELFF
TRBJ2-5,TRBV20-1,CSRREPSSETQYF
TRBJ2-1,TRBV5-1,CASSPAGGLAGAYNEQFF
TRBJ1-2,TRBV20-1,CSAIPNLGYTF
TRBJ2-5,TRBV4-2,CASSPQGAGDVETQYF
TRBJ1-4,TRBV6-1,CASGLWGSPNEKLFF
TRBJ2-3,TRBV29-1,CSVEGADQASTDTQYF
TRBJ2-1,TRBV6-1,CASSQGASYNEQFF
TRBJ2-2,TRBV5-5,CASSLGGGLAGTGELFF
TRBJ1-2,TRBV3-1,CASSQDLYKDF
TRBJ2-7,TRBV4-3,CASSQEAGANYEQYF
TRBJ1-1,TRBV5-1,CASSLQGQGGSEAFF
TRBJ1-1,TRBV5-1,CASSSTGVGTEAFF
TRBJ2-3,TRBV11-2,CASSFVSPPTDTQYF
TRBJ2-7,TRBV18,CASSPKGAGGPYEQYF
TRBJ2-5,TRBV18,CASSPLFGGLTETQYF
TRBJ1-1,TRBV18,CASSPGLQANTEAFF
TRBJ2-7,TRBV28,CASSPTQISGASYEQYF
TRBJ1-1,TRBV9,CASSASRGGTEAFF
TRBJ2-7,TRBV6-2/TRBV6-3,CASSYGLAGNEQYF
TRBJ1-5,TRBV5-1,CASSPGQMPGPQHF
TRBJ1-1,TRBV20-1,CRPGQGNTEAFF
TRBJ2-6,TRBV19,CASSIDGSRLSGANVLTF
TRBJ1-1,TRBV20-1,CSARTGGPNTEAFF
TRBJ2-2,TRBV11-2,CASSLGNSARNTGELFF
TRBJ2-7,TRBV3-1,CASSRTETSYEQYF